The 15 T cell receptor beta chains below all came from one sample that was sequenced in a study of identical twins (dated by TCRdb to about 2016). Library generation was performed with 5' RACE. The sample was run on an Illumina HiSeq 2000. Using fastp trimming at Q25 and MiXCR clonotype assembly, TCRdb reanalyzed the public sequencing data and kept in-frame beta chains. Under each unique CDR3 protein, matching rows form one entry showing the most common genes and DNA. The sample table contains 350,000 to 600,000 distinct CDR3 sequences; only one count was recorded for over 12% of them. In total, the top ten clones hold approximately 0.52% of the sample. These data also featured in a second study, about yellow fever vaccine responses in identical twins.

Sequenced material: CD4+ T cells sorted from blood. The receptors shown here come from a young woman in good health.

The chain combines TRBV20-1 with TRBJ1-2; no reliable D call. The CDR3 extends over 8 amino acids. Trimming pared 6 bases from V and 10 bases from J, leaving 6 bases between. Germline-derived CDR1 and CDR2 are DFQATT and SNEGSKA (reference sequence). CDR3 in amino acids: CSASSYTF. Written as DNA, the CDR3 is TGCAGTGCCTCTTCCTACACCTTC.

The chain carries TRBV12-3 or TRBV12-4 and TRBJ2-5; perhaps TRBD2 as D (6 bases). V shed 5 bases and J shed 8 bases, with 21 bases lying between them. The CDR3 is 15 residues long. Written as DNA, the CDR3 is TGTGCCAGCAGTGGGGGAGGCACCTTAAGGGAAACCCAGTACTTC. Its protein is CASSGGGTLRETQYF.

The CDR3 protein is CASSNDRPSSEQFF. CDR3 DNA sequence: TGTGCCAGCAGTAACGACCGTCCCTCCAGCGAGCAGTTCTTC. The chain combines TRBV6-5 with TRBJ2-1; no firm D call. Trimming pared 5 bases from V and 10 bases from J, leaving 18 bases between. Germline CDR1 reads MNHEY; CDR2 reads SVGAGI. This CDR3 is 14 amino acids long.

The V gene is TRBV12-3 or TRBV12-4, the J gene TRBJ2-1; 8 nucleotides line up with TRBD2. Losses at the gene ends were 7 bases for V and 4 bases for J; bases not matched to a gene: 9. CDR3 length equals 15 residues. The CDR3 loop is CASTTEIAGYNEQFF. CDR3 in DNA: TGTGCCAGCACAACAGAGATAGCGGGATACAATGAGCAGTTCTTC.

This chain uses TRBV18 with TRBJ1-1, with D perhaps matching TRBD1 (5 bases). The V and J ends lost 3 bases and 1 base respectively, with 9 bases between them. In germline, CDR1 is KGHSH, CDR2 LQKENI. The CDR3 sequence is 14 residues long. Written as DNA, the CDR3 is TGTGCCAGCTCACCTGACGGGGGGAACACTGAAGCTTTCTTT. Protein product: CASSPDGGNTEAFF.

This clonotype was picked up many times. This chain connects TRBV28 to TRBJ2-1; D ambiguous. V lost 5 bases and J lost 2, with 16 bases in between. The CDR3 is 16 amino acids. Germline loops: CDR1 MDHEN, CDR2 SYDVKM. CDR3 amino acids: CASSPGVAPTYNEQFF. As DNA, the CDR3 is TGTGCCAGCAGTCCTGGGGTAGCCCCAACCTACAATGAGCAGTTCTTC.

This clonotype has a count of ten or more. This chain joins TRBV28 and TRBJ2-7; 13 bases agree with TRBD2. V shed 6 bases, J shed 4 bases, and the junction held 6 bases outside the gene matches. Germline CDR1 and CDR2: MDHEN and SYDVKM. This CDR3 spans 15 amino acids. CDR3 coding DNA: TGTGCCAGCAGGACTAGCGGGAGGACCATTTACGAGCAGTACTTC. It translates to CASRTSGRTIYEQYF.

This clonotype was counted at least ten times. V usage is TRBV5-5 and J usage is TRBJ1-1; 11 bases map to TRBD1. Germline assignment: CDR1 SGHKS and CDR2 YYEKEE (reference sequence). The CDR3 length is 15 residues. Germline trimming cut 0 bases from V and 4 bases from J; bases unmatched to any gene: 2. In DNA, the CDR3 is TGTGCCAGCAGCTTGGCCGGGACAGGGGGCACTGAAGCTTTCTTT. Protein product: CASSLAGTGGTEAFF.

This chain links TRBV5-1 with TRBJ1-1; D gene unclear. The CDR3 spans 13 residues. Deletions cut 3 bases from V and 1 base from J, with 7 bases between. CDR1 and CDR2 (germline): SGHRS, YFSETQ. The CDR3 sequence: CASSWRGNTEAFF. The CDR3 region has the DNA TGCGCCAGCAGCTGGCGGGGGAACACTGAAGCTTTCTTT.

Only a few counts were recorded for this clonotype. The chain carries TRBV7-2 and TRBJ2-2, with D unresolved. With 3 bases removed from V and 6 bases from J, the gap between germline ends came to 14 bases. Germline CDR1 reads SGHTA; CDR2 reads FQGNSA. The length of the CDR3 is 15 residues. CDR3 loop: CASSLARSISGELFF. The CDR3 nucleotides are TGTGCCAGCAGCTTGGCGCGAAGTATTTCCGGGGAGCTGTTTTTT.

This clonotype appeared a single time. The chain joins TRBV6-2 or TRBV6-3 to TRBJ2-5, with TRBD2 matching 12 bases. Per germline, CDR1 MNHEY and CDR2 SVGEGT. The junction had 9 bases not matched to a gene; V was cut back by 5 bases and J by 5 bases. The CDR3 sequence is 16 residues long. CDR3 sequence (DNA): TGTGCCAGCAGTCACCGACTAGCGGGAGTAGTGGAGACCCAGTACTTC. Protein sequence: CASSHRLAGVVETQYF.

The rearrangement links TRBV29-1 to TRBJ2-7; D is possibly TRBD1 (5 bases). The CDR3 loop spans 12 amino acids. Germline CDR1 reads SQVTM; CDR2 reads ANQGSEA. V shed 4 bases and J shed 3 bases, with 10 bases lying between them. The CDR3 nucleotides read TGCAGCGTTGGACCAGGGAACTACGAGCAGTACTTC. Translated: CSVGPGNYEQYF.

The J gene is TRBJ1-3, the V gene TRBV3-1; no firm D call. Trimming stripped 0 bases from V and 0 bases from J, with 12 bases between. Germline V gene data show CDR1 as LGHDT and CDR2 as YNNKEL (reference sequence). This CDR3 comprises 17 residues. The CDR3 reads CASSQEVAASSGNTIYF. The DNA of the CDR3 is TGTGCCAGCAGCCAAGAAGTAGCGGCGAGCTCTGGAAACACCATATATTTT.

This clonotype occurred a few times. The chain combines TRBV12-3 or TRBV12-4 with TRBJ2-1; 9 positions agree with TRBD2. The junction had 10 bases not matched to a gene; V was cut back by 5 bases and J by 5 bases. This CDR3 is 16 amino acids long. CDR3 sequence (DNA): TGTGCCAGCAGTCCCCCGCCGGGACTAGCTAACAATGAGCAGTTCTTC. It is translated as CASSPPPGLANNEQFF.

This clonotype was picked up a small number of times. At one end, the junction sequence differs from germline, possibly due to a read error. The chain joins TRBV3-1 to TRBJ2-4; the match to TRBD2 covers 8 bases. The CDR3 is 15 amino acids. Germline loops: CDR1 LGHDT, CDR2 YNNKEL (reference sequence). CDR3 sequence: CASSQDSAGANIQYF. CDR3 DNA: TGTGCCAGCAGTCAAGACTCAGCGGGAGCTAACATTCAGTACTTC.